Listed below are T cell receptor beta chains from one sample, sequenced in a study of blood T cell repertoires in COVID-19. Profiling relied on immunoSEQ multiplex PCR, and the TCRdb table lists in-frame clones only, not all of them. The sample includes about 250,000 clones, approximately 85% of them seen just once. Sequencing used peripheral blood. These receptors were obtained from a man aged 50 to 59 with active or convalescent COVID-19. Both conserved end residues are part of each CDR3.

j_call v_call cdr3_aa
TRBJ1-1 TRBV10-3 CAISDGGHTEAFF
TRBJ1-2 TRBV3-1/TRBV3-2 CASRQGAYGYTF
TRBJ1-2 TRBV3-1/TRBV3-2 CASSQDFRGAVISGYTF
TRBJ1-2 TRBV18 CASFSLPTGNHYGYTF
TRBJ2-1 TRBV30 CAGWGEPYNEQFF
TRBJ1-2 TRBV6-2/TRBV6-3 CASSLGGNYGYTF
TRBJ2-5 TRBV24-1 CATSHPGAGGGQETQYF
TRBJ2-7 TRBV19 CASSAGLVIPYEQYF
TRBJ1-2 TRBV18 CASSPGTGVVGYTF
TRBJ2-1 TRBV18 CASSPASGSYNEQFF
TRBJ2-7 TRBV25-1 CASSDWSPGYEQYF
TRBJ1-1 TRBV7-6 CASSLGKIQGYRTEAFF
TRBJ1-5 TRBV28 CASSGGTGVSRYQPQHF
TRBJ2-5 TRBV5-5 CASSFRTGAVTQYF
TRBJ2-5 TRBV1 CTSSQDPGGEGSGETQYF
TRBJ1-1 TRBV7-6 CASSSRALTEAFF
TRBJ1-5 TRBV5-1 CASSVTGNSNQPQHF
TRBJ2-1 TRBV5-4 CASSSRTSGENEQFF
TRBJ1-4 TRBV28 CASSLRWGDEKLFF
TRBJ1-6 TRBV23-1 CASSQRDSRTPLYNSPLHF
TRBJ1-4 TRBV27 CASSLTLDSYEKLFF
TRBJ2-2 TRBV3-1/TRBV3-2 CASSQASGPPAGELFF
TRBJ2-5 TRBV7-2 CASSLDRGRGRETQYF
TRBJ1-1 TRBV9 CASSVKDLVNTEAFF
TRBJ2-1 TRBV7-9 CASSLIRGSSMDNEQFF
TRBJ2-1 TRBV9 CASSLLAGGSYNEQFF
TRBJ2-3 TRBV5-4 CASSSGFDTSLNTQYF
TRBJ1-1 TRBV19 CASSTPVVGAAFF
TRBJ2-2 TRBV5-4 CASSLSGRMTGELFF
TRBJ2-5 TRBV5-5 CASSFRLSQETQYF
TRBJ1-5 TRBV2 CATQGELNQPQHF
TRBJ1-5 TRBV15 CATSRGDREPQHF
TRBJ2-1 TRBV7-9 CASRLIHEQFF
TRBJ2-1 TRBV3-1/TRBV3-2 CASSSQRGGRSNEQFF
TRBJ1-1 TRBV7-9 CASSPSPGGEAFF
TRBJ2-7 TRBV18 CASSAGQNPYEQYF
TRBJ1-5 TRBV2 CASDPGAGGPLRAQHF
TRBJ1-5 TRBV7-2 CASSIKIGGSNQPQHF
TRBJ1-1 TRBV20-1 CSAILPPGAFF
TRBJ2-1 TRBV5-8 CASSLLPGGSSYNEQFF
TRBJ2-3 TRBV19 CASGSQGTDTQYF
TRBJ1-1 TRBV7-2 CASSRLNTEAFF
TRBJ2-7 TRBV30 CAWSGDRVEQYF
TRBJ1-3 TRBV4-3 CASSQEHRVVNTIYF
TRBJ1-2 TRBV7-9 CASADTGQANYGYTF
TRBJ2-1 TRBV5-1 CASSLKLAGVLGEQFF
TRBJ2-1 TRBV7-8 CASSLGLANNEQFF
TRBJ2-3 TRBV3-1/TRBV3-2 CASSEDSGRTDTQYF
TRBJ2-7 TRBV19 CASSIDLPYEQYF
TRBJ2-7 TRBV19 CASSSYGLAAIYEQYF
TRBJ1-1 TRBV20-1 CSASRGAEAFF
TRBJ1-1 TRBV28 CASIGYIGAEAFF